This T cell receptor beta chain was captured by sequencing in a study of cytomegalovirus exposure and HLA in healthy donors. Study results and caveats: Productive status was seen about 90% or about 30% of the time for most TCR beta V segments in an earlier analysis.

Germline V gene data show CDR1 as SGHTA and CDR2 as FQGNSA. Between the trimmed V and J ends, which lost 5 bases and 0 bases, there was a span of 10 bases. The CDR3 has 15 residues. PCR was performed using 60 Vbeta and 13 Jbeta primers. Assay: immunoSEQ multiplex PCR; the TCRdb copy retains only in-frame clones and omits some. The sample carries about 140,000 clones, around 75% recorded once. As concerns this clone: As yet, its antigen is unknown.

The source of this sequence is a male donor in good health and CMV-seronegative. Sample: PBMCs. This chain uses TRBV7-2 with TRBJ2-2; perhaps TRBD2 as D (5 bases). The CDR3 DNA sequence: TGTGCCAGCAGCGAGGGCGGTACGAACACCGGGGAGCTGTTTTTT. This translates into CASSEGGTNTGELFF.